The 6 T cell receptor beta chains below come from one sample, sequenced in a study of regulatory T cells in long-lasting Graves disease. Noted time point: newly diagnosed GD, antithyroid drugs for less than 3 months. PBMC RNA was the source of the TCR library. Arm-PCR of CDR3 regions and iRepertoire HTBI primers were the basis on which TCR beta libraries were built. Each CDR3 protein gets one entry after TCRdb re-called the multiplex PCR reads with MiXCR. The sample includes some 330,000 distinct CDR3 sequences, over 9.5% seen only once; the top ten take about 19%. The sample was also linked to a second study, of T cells in Graves' hyperthyroidism and ophthalmopathy.

The sample in question was peripheral blood mononuclear cells (PBMCs), obtained at new diagnosis, from a patient treated with antithyroid drugs. The receptors here all came from a woman in her late teens or twenties with Graves disease.

This clonotype was found a few times. The chain carries TRBV4-3 and TRBJ1-3; D not resolved. The germline V gene encodes CDR1 LGHNA and CDR2 YSLEER. The CDR3 spans 14 residues. Deletions cut 0 bases from V and 9 bases from J, with 12 bases between. This CDR3 reads CASSQDGVRGTIYF. CDR3 nucleotide sequence: TGCGCCAGCAGCCAAGATGGAGTTCGTGGCACCATATATTTT.

This clonotype showed up many times. The CDR3 protein is CASSQAGVRAGYTF. In nucleotides, the CDR3 is TGTGCCAGCAGCCAAGCGGGCGTGAGGGCTGGCTACACCTTC. This rearrangement joins TRBV3-1 to TRBJ1-2; no reliable D call. The CDR3 runs 14 residues. Germline V gene data show CDR1 as LGHDT and CDR2 as YNNKEL (reference sequence). V was clipped by 1 base and J by 7 bases, with 13 bases between them. Using reference TRBV3-1 and TRBJ1-2 for the parts outside the CDR3, the full variable domain is DTAVSQTPKYLVTQMGNDKSIKCEQNLGHDTMYWYKQDSKKFLKIMFSYNNKELIINETVPNRFSPKSPDKAHLNLHINSLELGDSAVYFCASSQAGVRAGYTFGSGTRLTVV.

This clonotype was observed many times. V and J are TRBV13 and TRBJ2-3; D ambiguous. Germline V gene sequence: CDR1 PRHDT, CDR2 FYEKMQ (reference sequence). Trimming left V 5 bases short and J 8 bases short, with 14 bases between. The CDR3 covers 13 residues. In nucleotides, the CDR3 is TGTGCCAGCAGCCCACAGAGCAACCCTACGCAGTATTTT. Translating gives CASSPQSNPTQYF.

The rearrangement uses TRBV27 and TRBJ2-1; D is uncertain. V lost 0 bases and J 0 bases, leaving 3 bases between the germline ends. Germline V lookup: CDR1 MNHEY, CDR2 SMNVEV (reference sequence). CDR3 length equals 14 residues. In DNA form, the CDR3 reads TGTGCCAGCAGTTTATCGCTCTCCTACAATGAGCAGTTCTTC. Amino acid sequence: CASSLSLSYNEQFF.

The chain combines TRBV4-3 with TRBJ2-7; 7 bases map to TRBD1. The CDR3 covers 15 residues. The trim removed 0 bases at V and 7 bases at J, leaving 9 bases unmatched. The germline CDR1 and CDR2 sequences are LGHNA and YSLEER. CDR3 sequence reads: CASSQDLTGQPEQYF. CDR3 bases: TGCGCCAGCAGCCAAGATCTGACGGGACAGCCGGAGCAGTACTTC.

This clonotype was seen repeatedly, ten times or more. This chain links TRBV13 with TRBJ2-3; no clear D gene. This CDR3 is built from 14 residues. V was trimmed by 1 base and J by 7 bases, leaving 12 bases between them. In germline, CDR1 is PRHDT, CDR2 FYEKMQ (reference sequence). This CDR3 is CASSLVAFPYTQYF. CDR3 DNA sequence: TGTGCCAGCAGCTTAGTAGCTTTTCCTTATACGCAGTATTTT.